A selection of T cell receptor beta chains follows, all from one sample in a study of Ad26.COV2.S vaccination and SARS-CoV-2 variants. Some clones are missing from TCRdb's copy, which holds only in-frame ones; the method was immunoSEQ multiplex PCR. Among a few hundred thousand clones listed, 85% to 90% were seen once. The source was peripheral blood, collected in a trial of Ad26.COV2.S vaccine versus placebo. These receptors originate from a person aged 18-65 years who received the Ad26.COV2.S COVID-19 vaccine or a placebo. Each CDR3 is given with its conserved first and last residue. A D gene is named only where the DNA matches it firmly. Clone size appears in some rows only: once, few, many, or a class for an expanded clone.

d_gene	v_gene	abundance	j_gene	CDR3aa	CDR3nt
TRBD1	TRBV27	NA	TRBJ1-2	CASSLSGQGDYGYTF	TGTGCCAGCAGTTTATCGGGACAGGGCGACTATGGCTACACCTTC
NA	TRBV7-9	NA	TRBJ2-2	CASSLAEGSGRELFF	TGTGCCAGCAGCTTAGCGGAGGGTAGCGGCAGGGAGCTGTTTTTT
NA	TRBV27	NA	TRBJ1-1	CASSLSRAGGAEAFF	TGTGCCAGCAGTTTATCGAGGGCCGGTGGCGCTGAAGCTTTCTTT
TRBD1	TRBV2	NA	TRBJ2-4	CASSITGTGVPFENIQYF	TGTGCCAGCAGCATCACCGGGACAGGGGTTCCCTTTGAGAACATTCAGTACTTC
NA	TRBV7-2	NA	TRBJ1-2	CASSIGLLGGYGYTF	TGTGCCAGCAGCATAGGACTACTCGGGGGCTATGGCTACACCTTC
NA	TRBV5-1	NA	TRBJ1-1	CASSLELGAPFF	TGCGCCAGCAGCTTGGAGTTGGGAGCTCCCTTCTTT
TRBD2	TRBV4-3	NA	TRBJ2-1	CASSQGTSAPNEQFF	TGCGCCAGCAGCCAAGGGACTAGCGCGCCCAATGAGCAGTTCTTC
NA	TRBV15	NA	TRBJ1-1	CATSTFRRTEAFF	TGTGCCACCAGCACCTTTAGGCGAACTGAAGCTTTCTTT
NA	TRBV3-1/TRBV3-2	once	TRBJ1-1	CASSQQGFGAFF	TGTGCCAGCAGCCAACAGGGATTCGGGGCTTTCTTT
TRBD2	TRBV19	NA	TRBJ2-1	CASTLAGTYNEQFF	TGTGCCAGTACTCTAGCGGGGACCTACAATGAGCAGTTCTTC
NA	TRBV4-1	NA	TRBJ1-5	CASSPEQGAKGQPQHF	TGCGCCAGCAGCCCTGAACAGGGAGCAAAGGGTCAGCCCCAGCATTTT
NA	TRBV29-1	once	TRBJ2-1	CSVEGARGTYNEQFF	TGCAGCGTTGAAGGGGCCAGGGGGACTTACAATGAGCAGTTCTTC
TRBD2	TRBV7-2	NA	TRBJ2-3	CASSFLLWSSGGDTDTQYF	TGTGCCAGCAGCTTCTTACTTTGGTCTAGCGGGGGGGATACAGATACGCAGTATTTT
NA	TRBV6-2/TRBV6-3	NA	TRBJ1-5	CASSTTGGNQPQHF	TGTGCCAGCAGTACCACAGGTGGCAATCAGCCCCAGCATTTT
NA	TRBV10-3	NA	TRBJ1-2	CAISESQVGYTF	TGTGCCATCAGTGAGTCGCAGGTGGGCTACACCTTC
NA	TRBV2	NA	TRBJ1-2	CASSGTGLYGYTF	TGTGCCAGCAGTGGAACAGGGCTGTATGGCTACACCTTC
NA	TRBV7-3	once	TRBJ2-1	CASSLDSPSYNEQFF	TGTGCCAGCAGCTTGGACAGTCCCTCCTACAATGAGCAGTTCTTC
TRBD1	TRBV7-9	NA	TRBJ1-2	CASSSARQGNYGYTF	TGTGCCAGCAGCTCCGCCAGACAGGGAAACTATGGCTACACCTTC
NA	TRBV15	NA	TRBJ2-1	CATSRDPTGSEQFF	TGTGCCACCAGCAGAGATCCGACGGGTTCTGAGCAGTTCTTC
TRBD2	TRBV19	NA	TRBJ2-3	CASSIGAGGTDTQYF	TGTGCCAGTAGTATAGGAGCGGGAGGCACAGATACGCAGTATTTT
NA	TRBV7-7	NA	TRBJ2-1	CASSATVGFGQVNEQFF	TGTGCCAGCAGCGCAACGGTGGGGTTTGGTCAGGTCAATGAGCAGTTCTTC
TRBD1	TRBV2	NA	TRBJ2-3	CASRTGYVTDTQYF	TGTGCCAGCCGGACAGGGTATGTCACAGATACGCAGTATTTT
NA	TRBV6-5	NA	TRBJ1-3	CASTLDRSSGNTIYF	TGTGCCAGCACTCTAGACAGGTCCTCTGGAAACACCATATATTTT
NA	TRBV4-1	NA	TRBJ1-4	CASSMGRRATNEKLFF	TGCGCCAGCAGCATGGGAAGACGTGCAACTAATGAAAAACTGTTTTTT
NA	TRBV4-2	NA	TRBJ1-2	CASSQDSGYTF	TGTGCCAGCAGCCAAGATAGCGGCTACACCTTC
NA	TRBV10-1	NA	TRBJ2-5	CASSDGETQYF	TGCGCCAGCAGTGACGGCGAGACCCAGTACTTC
NA	TRBV18	NA	TRBJ2-1	CASSLPGEQFF	TGTGCCAGCTCACTCCCGGGGGAGCAGTTCTTC
TRBD1	TRBV15	NA	TRBJ1-5	CATSRAQGAGQPQHF	TGTGCCACCAGCAGAGCCCAGGGGGCAGGTCAGCCCCAGCATTTT
NA	TRBV10-3	NA	TRBJ2-1	CAIARQSSYNEQFF	TGTGCCATTGCAAGACAGTCCTCCTACAATGAGCAGTTCTTC
NA	TRBV6-5	NA	TRBJ1-2	CASRYMTANSYTF	TGTGCCAGCAGGTATATGACAGCGAATAGCTACACCTTC
TRBD2	TRBV3-1/TRBV3-2	NA	TRBJ2-3	CASSQGGLAGDVDTQYF	TGTGCCAGCAGCCAAGGGGGACTAGCGGGGGATGTAGATACGCAGTATTTT
NA	TRBV9	NA	TRBJ1-1	CASSVVSRAEAFF	TGTGCCAGCAGCGTAGTTTCTAGGGCTGAAGCTTTCTTT
NA	TRBV6-6	NA	TRBJ1-1	CASSYSGLSEAFF	TGTGCCAGCAGTTACTCGGGACTCTCTGAAGCTTTCTTT
NA	TRBV12-3/TRBV12-4	NA	TRBJ1-5	CASSSREDQPQHF	TGTGCCAGCAGTTCCAGGGAAGATCAGCCCCAGCATTTT
TRBD1	TRBV2	NA	TRBJ2-7	CASSEYRGYEQYF	TGTGCCAGCAGTGAGTACAGGGGGTACGAGCAGTACTTC
TRBD1	TRBV7-9	NA	TRBJ1-2	CASSLDRGQDGYTF	TGTGCCAGCAGCTTAGACAGGGGGCAGGATGGCTACACCTTC
TRBD1	TRBV28	NA	TRBJ2-1	CASSHRDSILFSSYNEQFF	TGTGCCAGCAGCCACCGGGACAGTATCCTTTTCAGCTCCTACAATGAGCAGTTCTTC
TRBD1	TRBV7-3	NA	TRBJ2-1	CASSRQTGQGADNEQFF	TGTGCCAGCAGCCGACAGACGGGACAGGGGGCGGACAATGAGCAGTTCTTC
NA	TRBV19	NA	TRBJ2-2	CASSIWGTGELFF	TGTGCCAGTAGTATATGGGGTACCGGGGAGCTGTTTTTT
NA	TRBV10-1	NA	TRBJ1-6	CASRGLWDSPLHF	TGCGCCAGCAGGGGGCTATGGGATTCACCCCTCCACTTT
NA	TRBV11-1	NA	TRBJ2-2	CASSSTGTSNTGELFF	TGTGCCAGCAGCTCTACCGGGACTTCAAACACCGGGGAGCTGTTTTTT
NA	TRBV7-9	NA	TRBJ1-3	CASSLGDLSGNTIYF	TGTGCCAGCAGCTTAGGGGACCTCTCTGGAAACACCATATATTTT
NA	TRBV12-3/TRBV12-4	NA	TRBJ1-1	CASSFRGNTEAFF	TGTGCCAGCAGTTTCAGGGGGAACACTGAAGCTTTCTTT
NA	TRBV6-5	NA	TRBJ2-1	CASSYQDSFNEQFF	TGTGCCAGCAGTTACCAGGACTCATTCAATGAGCAGTTCTTC
NA	TRBV5-1	NA	TRBJ2-7	CASSLAYGFYEQYF	TGCGCCAGCAGCTTGGCCTATGGGTTCTACGAGCAGTACTTC
TRBD2	TRBV18	NA	TRBJ2-3	CASSQAGTDTQYF	TGTGCCAGCTCACAAGCGGGGACAGATACGCAGTATTTT
TRBD1	TRBV7-3	NA	TRBJ1-1	CASSTTSDRGTKAFF	TGTGCCAGCAGCACCACGTCAGACAGGGGAACTAAAGCTTTCTTT
NA	TRBV6-2/TRBV6-3	few	TRBJ1-2	CASSYAFDLTLYGYTF	TGTGCCAGCAGTTACGCCTTCGATCTTACGCTATATGGCTACACCTTC
NA	TRBV9	few	TRBJ2-3	CASSTTDTQYF	TGTGCCAGCAGCACCACAGATACGCAGTATTTT
NA	TRBV10-3	NA	TRBJ1-2	CAISGEGNNYGYTF	TGTGCCATCAGTGGGGAGGGAAACAACTATGGCTACACCTTC
TRBD2	TRBV4-1	NA	TRBJ2-2	CASSPGLAGLLNTGELFF	TGCGCCAGCAGCCCGGGACTAGCGGGGTTACTCAACACCGGGGAGCTGTTTTTT